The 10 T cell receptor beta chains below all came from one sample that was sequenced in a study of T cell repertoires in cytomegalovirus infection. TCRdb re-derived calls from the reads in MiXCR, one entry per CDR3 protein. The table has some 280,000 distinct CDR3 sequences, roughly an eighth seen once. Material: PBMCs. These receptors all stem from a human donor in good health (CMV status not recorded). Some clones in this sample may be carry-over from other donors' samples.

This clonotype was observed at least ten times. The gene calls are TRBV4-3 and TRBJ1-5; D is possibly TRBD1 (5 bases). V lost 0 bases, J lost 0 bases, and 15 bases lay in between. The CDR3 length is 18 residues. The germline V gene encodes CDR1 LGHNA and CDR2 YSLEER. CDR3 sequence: CASSQDIRGVYSNQPQHF. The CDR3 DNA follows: TGCGCCAGCAGCCAAGATATCCGGGGGGTTTATAGCAATCAGCCCCAGCATTTT.

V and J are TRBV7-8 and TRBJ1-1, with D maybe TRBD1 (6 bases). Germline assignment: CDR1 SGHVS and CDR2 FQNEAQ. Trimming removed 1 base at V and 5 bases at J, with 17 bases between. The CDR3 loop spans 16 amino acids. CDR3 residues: CASSLVGGAPRTEAFF. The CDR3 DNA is TGTGCCAGCAGCTTAGTTGGGGGGGCTCCGCGGACTGAAGCTTTCTTT. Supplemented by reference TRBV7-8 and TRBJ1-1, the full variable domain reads GAGVSQSPRYKVAKRGQDVALRCDPISGHVSLFWYQQALGQGPEFLTYFQNEAQLDKSGLPSDRFFAERPEGSVSTLKIQRTQQEDSAVYLCASSLVGGAPRTEAFFGQGTRLTVV.

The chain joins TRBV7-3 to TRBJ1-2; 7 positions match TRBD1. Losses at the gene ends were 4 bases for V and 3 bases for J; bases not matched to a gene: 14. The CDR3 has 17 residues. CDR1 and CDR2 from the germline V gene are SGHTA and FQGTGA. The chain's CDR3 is CASSSPIGTAIDYGYTF. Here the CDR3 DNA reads TGTGCCAGCAGCTCTCCTATCGGGACAGCAATCGACTATGGCTACACCTTC.

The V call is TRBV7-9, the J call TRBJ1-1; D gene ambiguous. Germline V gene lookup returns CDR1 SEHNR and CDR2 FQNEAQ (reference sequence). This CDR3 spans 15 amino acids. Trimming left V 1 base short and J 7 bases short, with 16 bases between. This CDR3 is CASSLGLTIPNEAFF. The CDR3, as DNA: TGTGCCAGCAGCTTAGGCCTTACTATACCCAATGAAGCTTTCTTT. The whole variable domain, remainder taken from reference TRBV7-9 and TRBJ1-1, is DTGVSQNPRHKITKRGQNVTFRCDPISEHNRLYWYRQTLGQGPEFLTYFQNEAQLEKSRLLSDRFSAERPKGSFSTLEIQRTEQGDSAMYLCASSLGLTIPNEAFFGQGTRLTVV.

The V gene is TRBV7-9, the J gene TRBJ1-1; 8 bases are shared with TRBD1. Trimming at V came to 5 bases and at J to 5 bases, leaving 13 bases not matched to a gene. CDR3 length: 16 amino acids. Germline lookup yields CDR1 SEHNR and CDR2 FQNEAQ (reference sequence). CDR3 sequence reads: CASSPRTGPLGTEAFF. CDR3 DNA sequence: TGTGCCAGCAGCCCCCGGACAGGGCCCTTGGGTACTGAAGCTTTCTTT.

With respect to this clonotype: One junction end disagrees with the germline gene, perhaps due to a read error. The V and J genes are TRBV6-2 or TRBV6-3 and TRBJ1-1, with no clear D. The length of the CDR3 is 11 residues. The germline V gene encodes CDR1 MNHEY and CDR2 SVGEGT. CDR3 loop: CSSKSLAEAFF. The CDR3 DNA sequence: TGTTCCAGCAAGAGTCTCGCTGAAGCTTTCTTT.

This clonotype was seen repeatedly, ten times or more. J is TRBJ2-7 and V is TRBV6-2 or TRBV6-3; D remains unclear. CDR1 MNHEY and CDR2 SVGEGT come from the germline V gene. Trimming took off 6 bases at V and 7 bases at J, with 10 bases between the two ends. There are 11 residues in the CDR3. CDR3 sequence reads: CASSPSLEQYF. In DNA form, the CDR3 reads TGTGCCAGCAGCCCCTCACTTGAGCAGTACTTC.

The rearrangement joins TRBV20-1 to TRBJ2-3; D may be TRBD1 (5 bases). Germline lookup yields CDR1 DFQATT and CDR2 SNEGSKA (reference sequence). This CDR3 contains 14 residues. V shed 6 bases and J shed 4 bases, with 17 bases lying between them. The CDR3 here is CSASTRTLADTQYF. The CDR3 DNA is TGCAGTGCCTCCACGCGGACACTCGCAGATACGCAGTATTTT.

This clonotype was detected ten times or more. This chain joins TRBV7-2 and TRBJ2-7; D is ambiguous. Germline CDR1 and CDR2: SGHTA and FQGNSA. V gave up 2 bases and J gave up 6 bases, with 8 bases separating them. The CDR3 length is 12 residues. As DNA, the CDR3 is TGTGCCAGCAGCTTATTGGATAGCGAGCAGTACTTC. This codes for CASSLLDSEQYF.

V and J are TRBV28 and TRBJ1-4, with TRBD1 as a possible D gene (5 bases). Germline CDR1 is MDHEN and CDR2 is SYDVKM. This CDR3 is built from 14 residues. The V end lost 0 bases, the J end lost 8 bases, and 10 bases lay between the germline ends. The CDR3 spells CASSLWDIREKLFF. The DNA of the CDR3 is TGTGCCAGCAGTTTATGGGACATTAGAGAAAAACTGTTTTTT.